This TCR beta chain was recovered during a study of T-cell reconstitution after alpha-beta-depleted transplantation in children. This clonotype has just a few counts. Preparation of the TCRbeta library involved a method that used unique molecular identifiers. TCRdb re-called the PCR reads through MiXCR, storing one row per CDR3 protein. The table has about 240,000 distinct CDR3 sequences, more than 10% seen once. The CDR3 extends over 18 amino acids. Germline V gene lookup returns CDR1 LGHDT and CDR2 YNNKEL (reference sequence). The V gene lost 1 base and the J gene lost 2 bases, with 15 bases spanning the gap.

Material: PBMCs from the stem cell graft donor, obtained from the stem cell graft. The sequence derives from a human donor who donated a stem cell graft to a child with acute lymphoblastic leukemia. This chain uses TRBV3-1 with TRBJ2-6; unclear D gene. The CDR3 is CASSQARSRWAGANVLTF. CDR3 sequence (DNA): TGTGCCAGCAGCCAAGCGCGCTCCCGCTGGGCTGGGGCCAACGTCCTGACTTTC.